The 18 T cell receptor beta chains below come from one sample, sequenced in a study of shared clonotypes between healthy human individuals. Sequencing used immunoSEQ multiplex PCR; TCRdb keeps in-frame clones, though not all of them. The profile shows hundreds of thousands of clones, roughly 95% of them singletons. Naive CD8 cells lacked CD45RO, underwent positive selection for CCR7 and left out terminally differentiated effector memory CD45RA+ cells. Input material: naive CD8+ T cells sorted from blood. The receptors derive from a woman aged 25 to 39 in good health.

This chain joins TRBV2 and TRBJ2-7; D might be TRBD2 (6 bases). The V end was cut by 7 bases, the J end by 7 bases, with 17 bases between. Germline assignment: CDR1 SNHLY and CDR2 FYNNEI. This CDR3 has 13 amino acids. The CDR3 here is CASIDGSTLEQYF. The CDR3 DNA reads as TGTGCCAGCATCGACGGGAGCACGCTGGAGCAGTACTTC. Filled out from reference TRBV2 and TRBJ2-7, the complete variable domain reads EPEVTQTPSHQVTQMGQEVILRCVPISNHLYFYWYRQILGQKVEFLVSFYNNEISEKSEIFDDQFSVERPDGSNFTLKIRSTKLEDSAMYFCASIDGSTLEQYFGPGTRLTVT.

V usage is TRBV4-1 and J usage is TRBJ1-2; no reliable D call. This CDR3 is 14 amino acids long. V was trimmed by 0 bases and J by 4 bases, leaving 9 bases between them. CDR1 MGHRA and CDR2 YSYEKL come from the germline V gene. The CDR3 reads CASSQDLGIYGYTF. Written as DNA, the CDR3 is TGCGCCAGCAGCCAAGATCTGGGAATCTATGGCTACACCTTC.

The V call is TRBV28, the J call TRBJ2-7; 12 bases match TRBD1. V shed 4 bases and J 5 bases; nucleotides not matched to a gene: 6. CDR3 length equals 15 residues. Germline V gives CDR1 MDHEN, CDR2 SYDVKM. The CDR3 here is CASSWGQGARNEQYF. The CDR3 DNA sequence: TGTGCCAGCAGTTGGGGACAGGGGGCGCGGAACGAGCAGTACTTC.

This chain links TRBV29-1 with TRBJ2-1; the D is unclear. The CDR3 has 13 amino acids. Germline V gene lookup returns CDR1 SQVTM and CDR2 ANQGSEA. Trimming shortened V by 1 base and J by 5 bases, and 9 bases separated the two germline ends. The CDR3 sequence: CSVEGLHDNEQFF. The CDR3 DNA is TGCAGCGTTGAAGGGTTGCACGACAATGAGCAGTTCTTC.

This chain connects TRBV29-1 to TRBJ2-2, with TRBD1 matching over 7 bases. V was clipped by 3 bases and J by 4 bases; unmatched bases: 11. There are 16 residues in the CDR3. CDR1 is SQVTM and CDR2 is ANQGSEA in the germline V gene. The CDR3, as DNA: TGCAGCGTTGATTTTGGCAGGGGGTTGAGCACCGGGGAGCTGTTTTTT. Its translation: CSVDFGRGLSTGELFF.

The genes are TRBV6-4 and TRBJ2-1; TRBD2 matches 12 bases. V trimming: 5 bases; J trimming: 10 bases; junction bases outside the gene matches: 12. Germline values: CDR1 MRHNA, CDR2 SNTAGT. The CDR3 has 16 amino acids. The CDR3 coding sequence is TGTGCCAGCAGTAGACTAGCGGGAGCCCCCGGGGACGAGCAGTTCTTC. Protein product: CASSRLAGAPGDEQFF.

The V gene is TRBV6-1, the J gene TRBJ1-2; perhaps TRBD1 as D (6 bases). The V gene's germline CDR1 is MNHNS and CDR2 SASEGT. This CDR3 is built from 13 residues. V shed 5 bases and J shed 6 bases, with 13 bases lying between them. The CDR3 region has the DNA TGTGCCAGCAGTTTAACGGGGGGCAATGGCTACACCTTC. Protein sequence: CASSLTGGNGYTF.

V and J are TRBV11-2 and TRBJ2-1; D may be TRBD1 or TRBD2 (6 bases each). The CDR3 spans 13 residues. Germline CDR1 reads SGHAT; CDR2 reads FQNNGV. V dropped 5 bases and J dropped 8 bases, with 13 bases sitting between them. CDR3 sequence reads: CASSPERGDEQFF. Written as DNA, the CDR3 is TGTGCCAGCAGCCCGGAGAGGGGGGATGAGCAGTTCTTC.

Concerning this clone itself: This CDR3 is also generated by other DNA sequences in the sample. The genes are TRBV28 and TRBJ1-1; D remains unclear. Trimming stripped 6 bases from V and 3 bases from J, with 11 bases between. The CDR3 totals 13 residues. The germline CDR1 and CDR2 sequences are MDHEN and SYDVKM. Here the CDR3 reads CASSLGGHTEAFF. As DNA, the CDR3 is TGTGCCAGCAGCCTTGGAGGGCACACTGAAGCTTTCTTT.

The chain links TRBV27 to TRBJ1-2, with D uncertain. The CDR3 totals 13 residues. V was shortened by 4 bases and J by 4 bases, with 10 bases between the two germline ends. Germline CDR1 MNHEY, CDR2 SMNVEV (reference sequence). CDR3 loop: CASSSQYAYGYTF. DNA for the CDR3: TGTGCCAGCAGTTCTCAGTACGCCTATGGCTACACCTTC.

The count of this clone is one. V usage is TRBV28 and J usage is TRBJ2-1; 8 nucleotides line up with TRBD2. This CDR3 is 16 amino acids long. Trimming removed 2 bases from V and 3 bases from J; junction bases left unmatched: 6. CDR1 is MDHEN and CDR2 is SYDVKM in the germline V gene. The CDR3 DNA reads as TGTGCCAGCAGTTTACCTCCTAGCGGGTTCTACAATGAGCAGTTCTTC. Translation gives CASSLPPSGFYNEQFF.

A few counts support this clone. V is TRBV28 and J is TRBJ2-2, with a possible D match to TRBD1 (6 bases). Germline V CDR1 and CDR2: MDHEN, SYDVKM. The germline V and J ends were trimmed by 7 bases and 3 bases, with 6 bases remaining between them. CDR3 length: 12 amino acids. CDR3 DNA sequence: TGTGCCAGCAAGGGGGACACCGGGGAGCTGTTTTTT. This codes for CASKGDTGELFF.

The V and J genes are TRBV10-3 and TRBJ2-5, with 7 nucleotides matching TRBD2. Germline values: CDR1 ENHRY, CDR2 SYGVKD. The length of the CDR3 is 15 residues. The ends lost 3 bases at V and 2 bases at J; junction bases unmatched: 6. CDR3 coding DNA: TGTGCCATCAGTGATGCCCCCGGGGGGCAAGAGACCCAGTACTTC. It encodes CAISDAPGGQETQYF.

The CDR3 sequence is CASSYQPSAETQYF. The CDR3 DNA follows: TGTGCCAGCAGCTATCAGCCTAGCGCAGAGACCCAGTACTTC. This chain connects TRBV7-6 to TRBJ2-5; a weak D match, TRBD2 (6 bases). V gave up 4 bases and J gave up 4 bases, with 13 bases separating them. This CDR3 spans 14 amino acids. The V gene's germline CDR1 is SGHVS and CDR2 FNYEAQ.

In this sample, this clone turned up a few times. This chain links TRBV5-4 with TRBJ2-2; D uncertain. The CDR3 has 14 amino acids. Germline-derived CDR1 and CDR2 are SGHNT and YYREEE (reference sequence). The V end lost 4 bases, the J end lost 4 bases, and 11 bases lay between the germline ends. The CDR3 sequence: CASSGPMSTGELFF. CDR3 nucleotides: TGTGCCAGCAGCGGACCGATGAGCACCGGGGAGCTGTTTTTT.

This clone appeared once. This chain connects TRBV27 to TRBJ2-6; D is possibly TRBD1 or TRBD2 (5 bases each). CDR1 MNHEY and CDR2 SMNVEV come from the germline V gene (reference sequence). The CDR3 runs to 17 residues. V was pared by 6 bases and J by 0 bases, with 15 bases between. This chain's CDR3 is CASRSGTHNSGANVLTF. CDR3 sequence (DNA): TGTGCCAGCAGATCCGGGACCCACAACTCTGGGGCCAACGTCCTGACTTTC.

V is TRBV6-1 and J is TRBJ2-4; tentatively, D is TRBD2 (6 bases). This CDR3 has 17 residues. With 2 bases removed from V and 11 bases from J, the gap between germline ends came to 25 bases. In germline, CDR1 is MNHNS, CDR2 SASEGT. The CDR3 DNA reads as TGTGCCAGCAGTGAAATAATCCCGGGACTCTATATACACGTTCAGTACTTC. It translates to CASSEIIPGLYIHVQYF.

The chain is built from TRBV14 and TRBJ2-1, with 7 bases matching TRBD2. CDR1 is SGHDN and CDR2 is FVKESK in the germline V gene. The CDR3 covers 16 residues. V was clipped by 3 bases and J by 4 bases; unmatched bases: 9. The DNA for the CDR3 is TGTGCCAGCAGCCACGTGTGGTCTAGCGGATACAATGAGCAGTTCTTC. Amino acids: CASSHVWSSGYNEQFF.